A single sample is the source of the 22 T cell receptor beta chains below, sequenced in a study of T cell changes during pregnancy in multiple sclerosis. This table comes from immunoSEQ multiplex PCR, and its TCRdb copy is limited to in-frame clones, with some not included. The repertoire holds some 97,000 clones, with about 92% as singletons. The sample consisted of peripheral blood, taken after pregnancy. The source is a female donor with multiple sclerosis, enrolled in a pregnancy study.

V usage is TRBV2 and J usage is TRBJ1-5, with 12 bases that match TRBD1. Germline lookup yields CDR1 SNHLY and CDR2 FYNNEI. Trimming cost V 4 bases and J 2 bases; bases outside gene matches: 12. The CDR3 runs to 19 residues. The CDR3: CASSVPGQGAGGGNQPQHF. For the CDR3, the DNA is TGTGCCAGCAGTGTACCGGGACAGGGGGCTGGTGGCGGCAATCAGCCCCAGCATTTT.

The chain recombines TRBV5-1 with TRBJ1-3; D unclear. CDR1 SGHRS and CDR2 YFSETQ come from the germline V gene. V lost 4 bases to trimming and J lost 2 bases, with 10 bases between them. This CDR3 contains 14 residues. CDR3 sequence (DNA): TGCGCCAGCAGCATCGACTCTGCTGGAAACACCATATATTTT. Its protein is CASSIDSAGNTIYF.

The chain joins TRBV5-6 to TRBJ2-1; the D gene is possibly TRBD1 (5 bases). The CDR3 totals 16 residues. Deletions cut 1 base from V and 6 bases from J, with 17 bases between. Germline V lookup: CDR1 SGHDT, CDR2 YYEEEE. The CDR3 DNA sequence: TGTGCCAGCAGCTTGTACGGTCGGCAGGGTGCCAATGAGCAGTTCTTC. Its translation: CASSLYGRQGANEQFF.

The chain recombines TRBV18 with TRBJ2-5; TRBD2 might be the D (5 bases). The CDR3 has 14 residues. Germline CDR1 and CDR2: KGHSH and LQKENI. V gave up 3 bases and J gave up 5 bases, with 13 bases separating them. The CDR3 coding sequence is TGTGCCAGCTCACCGAGGGTCATCGGGGAGACCCAGTACTTC. Its translation is CASSPRVIGETQYF. Based on the CDR3 plus reference TRBV18 and TRBJ2-5, the full variable domain is NAGVMQNPRHLVRRRGQEARLRCSPMKGHSHVYWYRQLPEEGLKFMVYLQKENIIDESGMPKERFSAEFPKEGPSILRIQQVVRGDSAAYFCASSPRVIGETQYFGPGTRLLVL.

The genes are TRBV18 and TRBJ1-1; D is perhaps TRBD1 (5 bases). CDR1 KGHSH and CDR2 LQKENI come from the germline V gene. V lost 3 bases, J lost 4 bases, and 15 bases lay in between. CDR3 size: 15 residues. This CDR3 is CASSPWGVGITEAFF. CDR3 nucleotides: TGTGCCAGCTCACCCTGGGGGGTGGGGATCACTGAAGCTTTCTTT.

V usage is TRBV7-6 and J usage is TRBJ1-3; D might be TRBD1 (5 bases). V was pared by 5 bases and J by 0 bases, with 14 bases between. The CDR3 runs 16 residues. Germline CDR1 is SGHVS and CDR2 is FNYEAQ. This CDR3 reads CASSLTVTVSGNTIYF. The CDR3 DNA sequence: TGTGCCAGCAGCCTGACAGTGACCGTCTCTGGAAACACCATATATTTT.

The V and J genes are TRBV15 and TRBJ2-2; maybe TRBD1 (7 bases). Trimming took off 8 bases at V and 8 bases at J, with 15 bases between the two ends. The CDR3 is 13 residues long. Germline-derived CDR1 and CDR2 are LNHNV and YYDKDF (reference sequence). This CDR3 reads CATQGVGGGELFF. Here the CDR3 DNA reads TGTGCCACCCAGGGGGTGGGAGGAGGGGAGCTGTTTTTT.

This chain links TRBV19 with TRBJ2-3; 7 bases are a match to TRBD1. This CDR3 has 17 amino acids. From germline, CDR1 is LNHDA and CDR2 SQIVND (reference sequence). V gave up 5 bases and J gave up 0 bases; unmatched junction bases: 11. DNA of the CDR3: TGTGCCAGTAGTTTCGGGACAGTGGGGCTTAGCACAGATACGCAGTATTTT. It codes for CASSFGTVGLSTDTQYF.

The V gene is TRBV5-1, the J gene TRBJ2-3; 7 nucleotides agree with TRBD2. J was trimmed by 2 bases and V by 0 bases; bases with no gene match: 9. Germline V gene lookup returns CDR1 SGHRS and CDR2 YFSETQ. The CDR3 contains 17 residues. The CDR3 DNA is TGCGCCAGCAGCTTGGGGGGCGGACTAGACTTCACAGATACGCAGTATTTT. This codes for CASSLGGGLDFTDTQYF.

This clone showed up just a few times. The chain links TRBV7-2 to TRBJ1-6; 7 nucleotides line up with TRBD1. V trimming: 5 bases; J trimming: 8 bases; junction bases outside the gene matches: 6. The CDR3 covers 14 residues. Looked up from germline, CDR1 is SGHTA and CDR2 is FQGNSA. The CDR3 loop is CASSDGTAYSPLHF. In nucleotides, the CDR3 is TGTGCCAGCAGCGACGGGACAGCATATTCACCCCTCCACTTT. Supplemented by reference TRBV7-2 and TRBJ1-6, the full variable domain reads GAGVSQSPSNKVTEKGKDVELRCDPISGHTALYWYRQSLGQGLEFLIYFQGNSAPDKSGLPSDRFSAERTGGSVSTLTIQRTQQEDSAVYLCASSDGTAYSPLHFGNGTRLTVT.

The genes are TRBV30 and TRBJ2-5; weak D call: TRBD1 (6 bases). Germline V gives CDR1 GTSNPN, CDR2 SVGIG (reference sequence). V lost 4 bases to trimming and J lost 4 bases, with 13 bases between them. CDR3 size: 13 residues. The CDR3 protein is CAWMDSRVETQYF. The CDR3 DNA sequence: TGTGCCTGGATGGACAGTAGAGTAGAGACCCAGTACTTC.

The chain employs TRBV7-6 and TRBJ2-7; a weak D match, TRBD2 (6 bases). V gave up 1 base and J gave up 2 bases, with 15 bases separating them. This CDR3 region has 16 residues. Looked up from germline, CDR1 is SGHVS and CDR2 is FNYEAQ. CDR3 DNA: TGTGCCAGCAGCTTAGGTTCGTCTAGCGTAGCCTACGAGCAGTACTTC. Translation gives CASSLGSSSVAYEQYF.

V is TRBV7-9 and J is TRBJ2-3; unclear D gene. The germline V gene encodes CDR1 SEHNR and CDR2 FQNEAQ (reference sequence). The CDR3 is 13 amino acids. Trimming shortened V by 3 bases and J by 5 bases, and 9 bases separated the two germline ends. CDR3 sequence: CASSFPFGDTQYF. CDR3 sequence (DNA): TGTGCCAGCAGCTTCCCTTTCGGAGATACGCAGTATTTT.

This clone was counted ten times or more. This chain connects TRBV6-4 to TRBJ2-2, with D hard to call. Germline CDR1 MRHNA, CDR2 SNTAGT. The CDR3 runs to 15 residues. V was trimmed by 0 bases and J by 1 base, leaving 6 bases between them. CDR3 in DNA: TGTGCCAGCAGTGACTCTAGCTTGAACACCGGGGAGCTGTTTTTT. It is translated as CASSDSSLNTGELFF.

The chain recombines TRBV12-5 with TRBJ2-1, with TRBD2 matching over 14 bases. In germline, CDR1 is LGHNT, CDR2 FRNRAP. V dropped 7 bases and J dropped 8; count of bases not matched to a gene: 7. CDR3 length: 15 residues. CDR3 sequence reads: CASAPGTSGSDEQFF. The CDR3 DNA reads TGTGCTAGTGCCCCCGGGACTAGCGGGAGTGATGAGCAGTTCTTC.

The rearrangement uses TRBV5-8 and TRBJ2-7, with TRBD1 identical over 9 bases. Trimming took 6 bases from V and 7 from J; bases not matched to a gene: 8. CDR3 length equals 13 residues. Germline loops: CDR1 SGHTS, CDR2 YDEGEE. The CDR3 sequence is CASKRTGGKEQYF. The CDR3 DNA reads as TGTGCCAGCAAACGAACAGGGGGCAAGGAGCAGTACTTC.

This chain joins TRBV28 and TRBJ1-5; 7 bases are shared with TRBD1. Germline CDR1 is MDHEN and CDR2 is SYDVKM. This CDR3 spans 15 amino acids. V lost 6 bases, J lost 3 bases, and 8 bases stayed unmatched. For the CDR3, the DNA is TGTGCCAGCAGGATTTTAGGGACAGACAATCAGCCCCAGCATTTT. Protein: CASRILGTDNQPQHF.

The CDR3 DNA sequence: TGTGCTAGTGGTTCAACAGGGAACACTGAAGCTTTCTTT. It is translated as CASGSTGNTEAFF. V gene TRBV12-5 combines with J gene TRBJ1-1, with a possible D match to TRBD1 (5 bases). The CDR3 runs 13 residues. Between the trimmed V and J ends, which lost 4 bases and 1 base, there was a span of 7 bases. Germline V CDR1 and CDR2: LGHNT, FRNRAP.

This clone is a singleton in its sample. V and J are TRBV28 and TRBJ2-7; 9 bases agree with TRBD1. CDR1 and CDR2 (germline): MDHEN, SYDVKM. This CDR3 region has 13 residues. J lost 3 bases, V lost 11 bases, and 8 bases had no gene match. CDR3 bases: TGTGCCGGCCAACCGGGACAGGGCTACGAGCAGTACTTC. Protein: CAGQPGQGYEQYF.

This clone was counted only a few times. The V and J genes are TRBV5-1 and TRBJ1-1; D unclear. Trimming removed 4 bases from V and 1 base from J, with 11 bases in between. Germline V gene sequence: CDR1 SGHRS, CDR2 YFSETQ. The CDR3 contains 14 residues. The CDR3 nucleotides are TGCGCCAGCAGCCCCAATACAGCGAACACTGAAGCTTTCTTT. Its protein product is CASSPNTANTEAFF.

CDR3 residues: CASRPPFLGVKGKAKNIQYF. CDR3 nucleotides: TGTGCCAGTAGACCGCCTTTTTTGGGAGTAAAGGGAAAGGCCAAAAACATTCAGTACTTC. The V gene is TRBV19, the J gene TRBJ2-4; maybe TRBD2 (5 bases). The CDR3 contains 20 residues. Between the trimmed V and J ends, which lost 6 bases and 1 base, there was a span of 28 bases. CDR1 is LNHDA and CDR2 is SQIVND in the germline V gene (reference sequence).

This clone occurred once. This sequence joins TRBV2 and TRBJ1-2; no reliable D call. Germline V gene lookup returns CDR1 SNHLY and CDR2 FYNNEI. The V gene lost 4 bases and the J gene lost 5 bases, with 11 bases spanning the gap. The CDR3 is made up of 13 amino acids. CDR3 coding DNA: TGTGCCAGCAGTGTGGCACTATGGTATGGCTACACCTTC. Residues: CASSVALWYGYTF.